The 27 T cell receptor beta chains reported below all come from one sample, sequenced in a study of T cell responses to AZD1222 COVID-19 vaccine. Clones were sequenced by immunoSEQ multiplex PCR, and TCRdb holds only the in-frame ones, with some missing. The table lists approximately 100,000 clones, approximately 90% of them singletons. The specimen comprised peripheral blood, sampled on day 0 of AZD1222 vaccination. These receptors all come from an adult in good health.

V gene TRBV28 combines with J gene TRBJ1-5, with no clear D. The CDR3 is made up of 16 amino acids. The V end lost 4 bases, the J end lost 7 bases, and 20 bases lay between the germline ends. Looked up from germline, CDR1 is MDHEN and CDR2 is SYDVKM. The DNA for the CDR3 is TGTGCCAGCAGTTCGGATCCGGGCCCGTCCAGCCAGCCCCAGCATTTT. Its translation is CASSSDPGPSSQPQHF.

This clone was found a few times. The rearrangement uses TRBV5-5 and TRBJ2-7; 8 bases fit TRBD1. This CDR3 region has 15 residues. V gave up 2 bases and J gave up 0 bases; unmatched junction bases: 4. Germline V gene data show CDR1 as SGHKS and CDR2 as YYEKEE (reference sequence). CDR3 DNA sequence: TGTGCCAGCAGCTTCTGGCAGGGGGCCTCCTACGAGCAGTACTTC. Its translation is CASSFWQGASYEQYF.

This clone appeared once. The genes are TRBV5-6 and TRBJ1-2; D possibly corresponds to TRBD1 (5 bases). Germline CDR1 is SGHDT and CDR2 is YYEEEE. The CDR3 length is 13 residues. Trimming removed 2 bases at V and 8 bases at J, with 13 bases between. The CDR3 bases are TGTGCCAGCAGCTTCGGGGCAACGGAGGGCTACACCTTC. This encodes CASSFGATEGYTF.

The chain combines TRBV4-2 with TRBJ1-5; possible D gene TRBD1, 5 bases. Per the germline V gene, CDR1 is LGHNA and CDR2 is YNFKEQ. Trimming cost V 4 bases and J 5 bases, with 21 bases left between them. The CDR3 covers 17 residues. CDR3 loop: CASSPKLAGGGDQPQHF. The CDR3 DNA reads as TGTGCCAGCAGCCCAAAACTGGCGGGGGGAGGCGATCAGCCCCAGCATTTT.

The chain carries TRBV7-9 and TRBJ1-6; 9 bases map to TRBD1. V was pared by 1 base and J by 5 bases, with 0 bases of the junction left unmatched. The CDR3 extends over 15 amino acids. Germline assignment: CDR1 SEHNR and CDR2 FQNEAQ (reference sequence). Written as DNA, the CDR3 is TGTGCCAGCAGCTTAGGGGACAGGGATAATTCACCCCTCCACTTT. Amino acid sequence: CASSLGDRDNSPLHF.

This clone was recorded only once. The V gene is TRBV12-3 or TRBV12-4, the J gene TRBJ1-1, with D uncertain. The CDR3 spans 11 residues. V gave up 5 bases and J gave up 2 bases, with 3 bases separating them. The CDR3: CASSPNTEAFF. As DNA, the CDR3 is TGTGCCAGCAGTCCAAACACTGAAGCTTTCTTT.

The CDR3 nucleotides read TGTGCCAGCAGTCCGACAGGGGGCTCCTACAATGAGCAGTTCTTC. This translates into CASSPTGGSYNEQFF. The rearrangement joins TRBV6-6 to TRBJ2-1, with TRBD1 identical over 9 bases. The germline V gene encodes CDR1 MNHNY and CDR2 SVGAGI (reference sequence). This CDR3 spans 15 amino acids. V dropped 5 bases and J dropped 0; count of bases not matched to a gene: 2.

This clone was observed a single time. This rearrangement joins TRBV7-6 to TRBJ1-2, with 8 bases fitting TRBD1. The CDR3 is made up of 16 amino acids. CDR1 SGHVS and CDR2 FNYEAQ come from the germline V gene. The V segment lost 1 base and the J segment 8 bases; nucleotides outside the gene matches: 12. CDR3 DNA: TGTGCCAGCAGCTTAGGGGCCAGACAGGGGAGTAGGGGCTACACCTTC. It is translated as CASSLGARQGSRGYTF.

The rearrangement links TRBV2 to TRBJ1-5; perhaps TRBD1 as D (6 bases). The ends were cut back, 7 bases at V and 11 bases at J, with 21 bases in the middle. Germline values: CDR1 SNHLY, CDR2 FYNNEI. This CDR3 region has 14 residues. CDR3 in amino acids: CASKLQGPRGAQHF. CDR3 coding DNA: TGTGCCAGCAAGCTACAGGGCCCAAGGGGGGCCCAGCATTTT.

The chain carries TRBV19 and TRBJ1-2; possible D gene TRBD1, 6 bases. Germline lookup yields CDR1 LNHDA and CDR2 SQIVND (reference sequence). Trimming cost V 7 bases and J 4 bases, with 10 bases left between them. The CDR3 sequence is 12 residues long. The CDR3 DNA is TGTGCCAGTACCATGGACAGCTATGGCTACACCTTC. Protein: CASTMDSYGYTF.

This clone was detected only once. V gene TRBV7-8 combines with J gene TRBJ2-5; D unresolved. Trimming left V 4 bases short and J 0 bases short, with 9 bases between. The CDR3 has 14 residues. CDR1 and CDR2 (germline): SGHVS, FQNEAQ. This CDR3 reads CASSSRRDQETQYF. The CDR3 DNA sequence: TGTGCCAGCAGCTCACGTCGGGACCAAGAGACCCAGTACTTC.

The V gene is TRBV28, the J gene TRBJ1-4, with TRBD1 matching over 8 bases. V dropped 1 base and J dropped 6; count of bases not matched to a gene: 1. Germline V gives CDR1 MDHEN, CDR2 SYDVKM. The CDR3 runs to 14 residues. The CDR3 DNA reads TGTGCCAGCAGTTTATCAGGGGGCGATGAAAAACTGTTTTTT. This codes for CASSLSGGDEKLFF.

The chain combines TRBV5-5 with TRBJ2-3, with TRBD2 as a possible D gene (6 bases). With 3 bases removed from V and 6 bases from J, the gap between germline ends came to 11 bases. The CDR3 runs to 13 residues. Germline assignment: CDR1 SGHKS and CDR2 YYEKEE (reference sequence). CDR3 sequence (DNA): TGTGCCAGCAGCTCCTGGGGGGATGATACGCAGTATTTT. It is translated as CASSSWGDDTQYF.

V gene TRBV11-1 combines with J gene TRBJ2-7; 7 bases are shared with TRBD1. Per germline, CDR1 SGHAT and CDR2 FQDESV (reference sequence). This CDR3 spans 16 amino acids. V trimming: 4 bases; J trimming: 1 base; junction bases outside the gene matches: 10. DNA of the CDR3: TGTGCCAGCAGCTCACGACACAGGGGTAGGTCCTACGAGCAGTACTTC. This gives the protein CASSSRHRGRSYEQYF.

This sequence joins TRBV9 and TRBJ2-3, with a weak D call TRBD1 (5 bases). Looked up from germline, CDR1 is SGDLS and CDR2 is YYNGEE. V lost 3 bases and J 2 bases, leaving 13 bases between the germline ends. This CDR3 comprises 15 residues. In nucleotides, the CDR3 is TGTGCCAGCAGCGCTGTAGGGGCCCTCACAGATACGCAGTATTTT. Its protein product is CASSAVGALTDTQYF.

This clone has only one observation. The V call is TRBV19, the J call TRBJ1-4; D call uncertain. This CDR3 region has 15 residues. The V end was cut by 3 bases, the J end by 2 bases, with 10 bases between. Germline lookup yields CDR1 LNHDA and CDR2 SQIVND (reference sequence). The CDR3 bases are TGTGCCAGTAGTATCCGCGGAGGGACTAATGAAAAACTGTTTTTT. This translates into CASSIRGGTNEKLFF.

The V and J genes are TRBV7-6 and TRBJ2-7; 12 bases match TRBD2. The CDR3 runs to 16 residues. J gave up 6 bases and V 1 base, and 7 bases lay outside the gene matches. Germline CDR1 SGHVS, CDR2 FNYEAQ. In DNA, the CDR3 is TGTGCCAGCAGCTTAGTCGCGCTAGCGGGGGGGCGCGAGCAGTACTTC. Its protein product is CASSLVALAGGREQYF.

This clone was seen a handful of times. The chain has TRBV30 and TRBJ1-4, with TRBD1 matching over 8 bases. V trimming: 3 bases; J trimming: 0 bases; junction bases outside the gene matches: 18. CDR3 length equals 20 residues. Germline V lookup: CDR1 GTSNPN, CDR2 SVGIG (reference sequence). CDR3 DNA: TGTGCCTGGAGCATAAAACCGCATCGGACAGGGACAGCAACTAATGAAAAACTGTTTTTT. This encodes CAWSIKPHRTGTATNEKLFF.

CDR3 sequence reads: CASTRNREHNSPLHF. The CDR3 DNA reads as TGTGCCAGCACCCGGAACAGGGAACATAATTCACCCCTCCACTTT. This chain connects TRBV6-5 to TRBJ1-6; possible D gene TRBD1, 6 bases. Trimming shortened V by 7 bases and J by 5 bases, and 15 bases separated the two germline ends. This CDR3 has 15 amino acids. Looked up from germline, CDR1 is MNHEY and CDR2 is SVGAGI.

The chain couples TRBV11-2 to TRBJ2-2; TRBD2 might be the D (5 bases). There are 15 residues in the CDR3. Trimming removed 1 base at V and 1 base at J, with 7 bases between. Per the germline V gene, CDR1 is SGHAT and CDR2 is FQNNGV. The CDR3 sequence: CASSLVRENTGELFF. The CDR3 region has the DNA TGTGCCAGCAGCTTAGTTCGGGAGAACACCGGGGAGCTGTTTTTT.

The V and J genes are TRBV6-4 and TRBJ2-1; D gene ambiguous. This CDR3 has 15 amino acids. Germline values: CDR1 MRHNA, CDR2 SNTAGT. V lost 6 bases, J lost 5 bases, and 17 bases lay in between. The CDR3, as DNA: TGTGCCAGCAGCGATCTACCCACCCAGGACAATGAGCAGTTCTTC. Translated, it gives CASSDLPTQDNEQFF.

This rearrangement joins TRBV5-1 to TRBJ1-1; TRBD1 matches at 7 bases. The CDR3 is 15 amino acids. V dropped 0 bases and J dropped 8; count of bases not matched to a gene: 10. The germline V gene encodes CDR1 SGHRS and CDR2 YFSETQ. CDR3 sequence: CASSLGDRASFEAFF. Here the CDR3 DNA reads TGCGCCAGCAGCTTGGGAGACAGGGCCAGTTTCGAAGCTTTCTTT.

The chain links TRBV4-3 to TRBJ1-2, with D possibly TRBD1 on 6 matching bases. Germline V gene lookup returns CDR1 LGHNA and CDR2 YSLEER. The CDR3 spans 16 residues. Trimming took off 0 bases at V and 4 bases at J, with 15 bases between the two ends. CDR3 sequence reads: CASSQDRGGAGYGYTF. Written as DNA, the CDR3 is TGCGCCAGCAGCCAAGACCGCGGGGGCGCGGGCTATGGCTACACCTTC.

J is TRBJ2-1 and V is TRBV11-2; weak D call: TRBD1 (5 bases). V was pared by 1 base and J by 1 base, with 8 bases between. There are 15 residues in the CDR3. Germline assignment: CDR1 SGHAT and CDR2 FQNNGV. CDR3 protein: CASSLGQGSYNEQFF. The CDR3 nucleotides read TGTGCCAGCAGCTTAGGGCAGGGATCCTACAATGAGCAGTTCTTC. The whole variable domain, filled in from reference TRBV11-2 and TRBJ2-1, reads EAGVAQSPRYKIIEKRQSVAFWCNPISGHATLYWYQQILGQGPKLLIQFQNNGVVDDSQLPKDRFSAERLKGVDSTLKIQPAKLEDSAVYLCASSLGQGSYNEQFFGPGTRLTVL.

J is TRBJ1-1 and V is TRBV18; D unclear. Per the germline V gene, CDR1 is KGHSH and CDR2 is LQKENI. V gave up 4 bases and J gave up 2 bases, with 14 bases separating them. The CDR3 consists of 15 residues. CDR3 nucleotide sequence: TGTGCCAGCTCACAAGATATTCGGGTCAACACTGAAGCTTTCTTT. It codes for CASSQDIRVNTEAFF.

This clone has a handful of counts. The chain employs TRBV4-2 and TRBJ1-4, with D possibly TRBD1 on 6 matching bases. The CDR3 contains 16 residues. V shed 0 bases and J shed 7 bases, with 15 bases lying between them. In germline, CDR1 is LGHNA, CDR2 YNFKEQ. The CDR3 coding sequence is TGTGCCAGCAGCCAAGATTTCAGGGGCCCCCGTGAAAAACTGTTTTTT. Residues: CASSQDFRGPREKLFF.

J is TRBJ2-7 and V is TRBV19, with D uncertain. Germline-derived CDR1 and CDR2 are LNHDA and SQIVND (reference sequence). The length of the CDR3 is 15 residues. V was clipped by 5 bases and J by 4 bases, with 18 bases between them. DNA for the CDR3: TGTGCCAGTAGTGAATGGGCAGAGTTTACTTACGAGCAGTACTTC. It yields the protein CASSEWAEFTYEQYF.